This TCR beta chain was captured in a study of blood T cell repertoires in COVID-19. Study overall: COVID-19 samples from acute and convalescent phases originated in the United States, Italy and Spain. Sample material is recorded as cDNA or gDNA derived from T cells, B-cell-depleted T cells, or PBMCs.

The CDR3 runs to 13 residues. The trim removed 7 bases at V and 6 bases at J, leaving 9 bases unmatched. The V gene's germline CDR1 is LNHNV and CDR2 YYDKDF (reference sequence). Per the original data handling: Amplification from reference gene primers served as the basis for estimated nucleated cell counts. Method: immunoSEQ multiplex PCR; TCRdb's copy keeps in-frame clones and lacks some. V, J and clone size are those of that table, while D and trimming were read from the DNA. Among under 250,000 clones listed, 80% to 90% were seen once. The chain couples TRBV15 to TRBJ2-7; TRBD1 matches 7 bases. Sequences were obtained from peripheral blood. The clonotype was recovered from a woman aged 50 to 60 with active or convalescent COVID-19. CDR3 DNA: TGTGCCACCAAGCCCGGGACAGACTGCGAGCAGTACGTC. This sequence encodes CATKPGTDCEQYV.